Following are 32 T cell receptor beta chains from one sample sequenced in a study of cytomegalovirus exposure and HLA in healthy donors. The primer mix had 60 Vbeta and 13 Jbeta primers. Here immunoSEQ multiplex PCR was the method, and the copy in TCRdb shows in-frame clones only, minus some. The data show some 170,000 clones, roughly 70% seen once. Sample: PBMCs. The receptors here all came from a woman aged 45-60 years in good health and CMV-seropositive.

This clone has only a few counts. The chain is built from TRBV6-1 and TRBJ1-5, with no clear D. The germline V gene has CDR1 MNHNS and CDR2 SASEGT. CDR3 length equals 15 residues. The V and J ends lost 0 bases and 1 base respectively, with 7 bases between them. CDR3 in amino acids: CASSEASVSNQPQHF. As DNA, the CDR3 is TGTGCCAGCAGTGAAGCATCAGTGAGCAATCAGCCCCAGCATTTT.

This clone occurred a few times. The chain joins TRBV5-1 to TRBJ2-3; 12 bases fit TRBD2. The CDR3 has 16 residues. Germline CDR1 reads SGHRS; CDR2 reads YFSETQ. The V and J ends lost 3 bases and 7 bases, in that order; junction bases with no gene match: 9. CDR3 loop: CASSSTGTSGRNTQYF. The DNA of the CDR3 is TGCGCCAGCAGCTCGACGGGGACTAGCGGGCGGAATACGCAGTATTTT.

This chain uses TRBV11-2 with TRBJ1-1; D call uncertain. With 6 bases removed from V and 5 bases from J, the gap between germline ends came to 10 bases. The CDR3 consists of 12 residues. Per the germline V gene, CDR1 is SGHAT and CDR2 is FQNNGV. CDR3 sequence (DNA): TGTGCCAGCAGTTTTGGGCAAACTGAAGCTTTCTTT. This sequence encodes CASSFGQTEAFF.

V and J are TRBV10-2 and TRBJ2-1; TRBD1 is a possible D gene (6 bases). Per germline, CDR1 WSHSY and CDR2 SAAADI. Trimming stripped 3 bases from V and 0 bases from J, with 9 bases between. CDR3 size: 15 residues. CDR3 sequence reads: CASSEEQGSYNEQFF. The CDR3 DNA follows: TGCGCCAGCAGTGAAGAACAGGGCTCCTACAATGAGCAGTTCTTC.

The chain couples TRBV9 to TRBJ1-6; 10 nucleotides agree with TRBD1. The CDR3 has 15 amino acids. Germline assignment: CDR1 SGDLS and CDR2 YYNGEE. V gave up 4 bases and J gave up 11 bases; unmatched junction bases: 9. The DNA of the CDR3 is TGTGCCAGCAGCTCTCGGGGGACAGGGGCTGCACCCCTCCACTTT. It yields the protein CASSSRGTGAAPLHF.

The chain couples TRBV13 to TRBJ2-5; 7 bases line up with TRBD1. Germline V gene lookup returns CDR1 PRHDT and CDR2 FYEKMQ (reference sequence). V trimming: 5 bases; J trimming: 2 bases; junction bases outside the gene matches: 2. The CDR3 has 13 residues. The DNA for the CDR3 is TGTGCCAGCAGCGAGGACAGGCAAGAGACCCAGTACTTC. It is translated as CASSEDRQETQYF.

The chain joins TRBV18 to TRBJ1-4; no clear D. Germline loops: CDR1 KGHSH, CDR2 LQKENI. This CDR3 is 14 amino acids long. Trimming removed 0 bases from V and 8 bases from J, with 10 bases in between. In DNA, the CDR3 is TGTGCCAGCTCACCACCAAGAGGGCCGGAAAAACTGTTTTTT. As protein: CASSPPRGPEKLFF.

This chain connects TRBV4-1 to TRBJ2-1; perhaps TRBD1 as D (6 bases). The V end lost 2 bases, the J end lost 0 bases, and 8 bases lay between the germline ends. The germline V gene encodes CDR1 MGHRA and CDR2 YSYEKL. The CDR3 loop spans 15 amino acids. CDR3 DNA: TGCGCCAGCAGCCAACAACAGGGCTCCTACAATGAGCAGTTCTTC. Translating it yields CASSQQQGSYNEQFF.

This clone came up a few times. The chain is built from TRBV2 and TRBJ1-2; D is perhaps TRBD1 (6 bases). This CDR3 has 14 amino acids. The germline gives CDR1 SNHLY, CDR2 FYNNEI. Trimming removed 2 bases at V and 3 bases at J, with 10 bases between. The DNA of the CDR3 is TGTGCCAGCAGTGAAACGGACAGCTACTATGGCTACACCTTC. Amino acids: CASSETDSYYGYTF.

V and J are TRBV6-1 and TRBJ1-2; 7 bases map to TRBD1. Germline loops: CDR1 MNHNS, CDR2 SASEGT. The ends lost 4 bases at V and 2 bases at J; junction bases unmatched: 4. The CDR3 has 14 amino acids. The CDR3 coding sequence is TGTGCCAGCAGTGTCTCACAGGGGAACTATGGCTACACCTTC. Protein: CASSVSQGNYGYTF.

V gene TRBV9 combines with J gene TRBJ2-5; 12 nucleotides match TRBD2. The CDR3 extends over 16 amino acids. The J segment lost 1 base and the V segment lost 0 bases, leaving 1 base of the junction unmatched. Germline loops: CDR1 SGDLS, CDR2 YYNGEE. CDR3 region: CASSVATSGGQETQYF. The CDR3 nucleotides are TGTGCCAGCAGCGTAGCGACTAGCGGGGGCCAAGAGACCCAGTACTTC.

The chain recombines TRBV19 with TRBJ2-1; TRBD2 aligns across 12 bases. V lost 3 bases to trimming and J lost 9 bases; unmatched junction nucleotides: 3. The germline gives CDR1 LNHDA, CDR2 SQIVND (reference sequence). The length of the CDR3 is 14 residues. For the CDR3, the DNA is TGTGCCAGTAGTATGGCTAGCGGGGGGGCTGAGCAGTTCTTC. This encodes CASSMASGGAEQFF.

This sequence joins TRBV29-1 and TRBJ2-1, with D unclear. The CDR3 length is 13 residues. The germline gives CDR1 SQVTM, CDR2 ANQGSEA. Trimming took off 2 bases at V and 2 bases at J, with 7 bases between the two ends. The CDR3 sequence: CSVEPRTYNEQFF. In DNA, the CDR3 is TGCAGCGTTGAACCGAGGACCTACAATGAGCAGTTCTTC.

The V call is TRBV5-1, the J call TRBJ1-4; 8 bases align to TRBD1. CDR3 length: 18 residues. Germline-derived CDR1 and CDR2 are SGHRS and YFSETQ. The ends lost 4 bases at V and 2 bases at J; junction bases unmatched: 13. In nucleotides, the CDR3 is TGCGCCAGCAGCCCCTACCCTAGACAGGGGTGGACTAATGAAAAACTGTTTTTT. This encodes CASSPYPRQGWTNEKLFF.

The chain is built from TRBV7-2 and TRBJ2-7; TRBD2 might be the D (7 bases). Germline CDR1 and CDR2: SGHTA and FQGNSA. This CDR3 has 12 amino acids. Deletions cut 4 bases from V and 6 bases from J, with 10 bases between. CDR3 region: CASSWGGREQYF. CDR3 DNA sequence: TGTGCCAGCAGCTGGGGGGGGCGCGAGCAGTACTTC.

The chain is built from TRBV11-2 and TRBJ1-3; weak D call: TRBD1 (6 bases). V was trimmed by 3 bases and J by 0 bases, leaving 12 bases between them. This CDR3 has 16 amino acids. Germline CDR1 and CDR2: SGHAT and FQNNGV. The CDR3 bases are TGTGCCAGCAGCTTGGCAGGGGCCAACTCTGGAAACACCATATATTTT. Its protein is CASSLAGANSGNTIYF.

V is TRBV6-5 and J is TRBJ2-7; 8 bases line up with TRBD1. Looked up from germline, CDR1 is MNHEY and CDR2 is SVGAGI. The CDR3 spans 14 residues. J was trimmed by 7 bases and V by 2 bases; bases with no gene match: 7. The CDR3 sequence: CASSYGQGAGEQYF. In DNA, the CDR3 is TGTGCCAGCAGTTACGGGCAGGGGGCGGGAGAGCAGTACTTC.

The CDR3, as DNA: TGTGCCAGCTCAACAACTAGCGGGGGTTCCTACGAGCAGTACTTC. Protein product: CASSTTSGGSYEQYF. V usage is TRBV18 and J usage is TRBJ2-7; 11 nucleotides line up with TRBD2. This CDR3 region has 15 residues. V was pared by 5 bases and J by 1 base, with 4 bases of the junction left unmatched. The germline gives CDR1 KGHSH, CDR2 LQKENI.

This clone was recorded once. The rearrangement uses TRBV7-8 and TRBJ2-7; the match to TRBD1 covers 11 bases. The CDR3 has 16 residues. Germline values: CDR1 SGHVS, CDR2 FQNEAQ. V was pared by 1 base and J by 4 bases, with 6 bases of the junction left unmatched. In DNA form, the CDR3 reads TGTGCCAGCAGCTTAGGGGGACAGGGGGTAACGTACGAGCAGTACTTC. This gives the protein CASSLGGQGVTYEQYF.

This clone has just a few counts. This sequence joins TRBV2 and TRBJ1-4; tentatively, D is TRBD1 (5 bases). Germline-derived CDR1 and CDR2 are SNHLY and FYNNEI. The CDR3 is 13 amino acids. V shed 10 bases and J shed 8 bases, with 17 bases lying between them. For the CDR3, the DNA is TGTGCCAATGCGAGGCAGGGTACCGAAAAACTGTTTTTT. This codes for CANARQGTEKLFF.

The chain has TRBV6-5 and TRBJ1-2; D call uncertain. The V and J ends lost 5 bases and 8 bases respectively, with 12 bases between them. Germline V CDR1 and CDR2: MNHEY, SVGAGI. The CDR3 loop spans 12 amino acids. CDR3 sequence (DNA): TGTGCCAGCAGTGAAGGAGGGCGCGGCTACACCTTC. Translating it yields CASSEGGRGYTF.

The chain has TRBV5-1 and TRBJ2-5; 7 bases fit TRBD1. The germline CDR1 and CDR2 sequences are SGHRS and YFSETQ. J lost 2 bases, V lost 3 bases, and 13 bases had no gene match. The CDR3 loop spans 17 amino acids. This chain's CDR3 is CASSSYLNRDRQETQYF. Written as DNA, the CDR3 is TGCGCCAGCAGCTCTTATTTAAACCGGGACAGACAAGAGACCCAGTACTTC.

CDR3 region: CASNTGAAYNEQFF. CDR3 sequence (DNA): TGTGCCAGTAACACAGGGGCCGCATACAATGAGCAGTTCTTC. The chain uses TRBV2 and TRBJ2-1; 7 bases are shared with TRBD1. V trimming: 9 bases; J trimming: 4 bases; junction bases outside the gene matches: 9. Germline CDR1 SNHLY, CDR2 FYNNEI. There are 14 residues in the CDR3.

The rearrangement uses TRBV2 and TRBJ2-2; 7 bases fit TRBD1. This CDR3 comprises 16 residues. V lost 7 bases, J lost 8 bases, and 16 bases stayed unmatched. CDR1 SNHLY and CDR2 FYNNEI come from the germline V gene. CDR3 in DNA: TGTGCCAGCAACAGGGGCCCCCGGATGGGGGCAGGGGAGCTGTTTTTT. Its translation is CASNRGPRMGAGELFF. Full variable domain (rest looked up from reference TRBV2 and TRBJ2-2): EPEVTQTPSHQVTQMGQEVILRCVPISNHLYFYWYRQILGQKVEFLVSFYNNEISEKSEIFDDQFSVERPDGSNFTLKIRSTKLEDSAMYFCASNRGPRMGAGELFFGEGSRLTVL.

This clone turned up a few times. The V gene is TRBV2, the J gene TRBJ2-2; 7 bases line up with TRBD1. The J segment lost 0 bases and the V segment lost 4 bases, leaving 2 bases of the junction unmatched. Germline assignment: CDR1 SNHLY and CDR2 FYNNEI. The length of the CDR3 is 15 residues. The CDR3 loop is CASSGQGANTGELFF. CDR3 in DNA: TGTGCCAGCAGTGGGCAGGGGGCGAACACCGGGGAGCTGTTTTTT.

This clone was observed a few times. The V and J genes are TRBV11-2 and TRBJ2-5; tentatively, D is TRBD1 (5 bases). This CDR3 comprises 15 residues. The V gene's germline CDR1 is SGHAT and CDR2 FQNNGV. V was trimmed by 5 bases and J by 1 base, leaving 14 bases between them. CDR3 coding DNA: TGTGCCAGCAGCCCGATCTGGACACCCCAAGAGACCCAGTACTTC. This translates into CASSPIWTPQETQYF.

V and J are TRBV9 and TRBJ2-1, with TRBD1 as a possible D gene (6 bases). The CDR3 spans 15 residues. Germline CDR1 is SGDLS and CDR2 is YYNGEE. Between the trimmed V and J ends, which lost 2 bases and 2 bases, there was a span of 11 bases. In nucleotides, the CDR3 is TGTGCCAGCAGCGTCGACAGGTTCACCTACAATGAGCAGTTCTTC. It codes for CASSVDRFTYNEQFF.

The sample holds one count of this clone. CDR3 region: CASSWGRAPTNYGYTF. The CDR3 nucleotides read TGTGCCAGCAGCTGGGGGAGGGCGCCTACAAACTATGGCTACACCTTC. The chain has TRBV7-3 and TRBJ1-2; D is possibly TRBD1 (5 bases). Germline V gene lookup returns CDR1 SGHTA and CDR2 FQGTGA. The CDR3 is 16 residues long. V lost 4 bases and J 2 bases, leaving 17 bases between the germline ends.

J is TRBJ2-1 and V is TRBV7-3, with a weak D call TRBD2 (7 bases). Deletions cut 3 bases from V and 8 bases from J, with 17 bases between. CDR1 is SGHTA and CDR2 is FQGTGA in the germline V gene. The CDR3 has 15 residues. CDR3 sequence (DNA): TGTGCCAGCAGCTTCGTCCCGGGGGGCCGGGATGAGCAGTTCTTC. Translated: CASSFVPGGRDEQFF.

The chain joins TRBV27 to TRBJ1-2; no reliable D call. V gave up 0 bases and J gave up 3 bases, with 8 bases separating them. CDR1 and CDR2 from the germline V gene are MNHEY and SMNVEV (reference sequence). This CDR3 contains 14 residues. The CDR3 nucleotides are TGTGCCAGCAGTTTATCACCCGGGGACTATGGCTACACCTTC. It encodes CASSLSPGDYGYTF.

The chain carries TRBV5-1 and TRBJ1-1; the match to TRBD1 covers 7 bases. V shed 1 base and J 1 base; nucleotides not matched to a gene: 7. Germline V gives CDR1 SGHRS, CDR2 YFSETQ. This CDR3 is built from 16 residues. In DNA, the CDR3 is TGCGCCAGCAGCTTGCCTTACAGGGGAAGGAACACTGAAGCTTTCTTT. This encodes CASSLPYRGRNTEAFF.

CDR3 region: CASFMGSSQDTQYF. The DNA for the CDR3 is TGCGCCAGCTTCATGGGGAGTAGTCAGGATACGCAGTATTTT. The rearrangement links TRBV5-1 to TRBJ2-3; maybe TRBD2 (5 bases). CDR1 is SGHRS and CDR2 is YFSETQ in the germline V gene. Between the trimmed V and J ends, which lost 7 bases and 6 bases, there was a span of 18 bases. The CDR3 length is 14 residues.